The rows below give T cell receptor beta chains drawn from one sample of a study of molecular identifiers for immune sequencing clone quantification. TCRdb analysed the PCR reads with MiXCR anew, one entry per CDR3 protein. Counted here are more than 550,000 distinct CDR3 sequences, around 25% occurring once; the ten biggest clones make up about 0.84%. Sequenced: naive CD8+ T cells from blood, with Jurkat cell RNA spiked in. Receptor source: a human donor in good health. Some libraries in this study had Jurkat cell RNA spiked in. The CDR3 runs from the conserved cysteine through the conserved F or W. The D gene is left open where the match is weak. The size of a clone is reported for some rows only, either as once, few or many, or as a class for expanded clones.

>many|TRBJ2-7|TRBV3-1|NA
CASSQVFYEQYF
TGTGCCAGCAGCCAAGTGTTCTACGAGCAGTACTTC
>many|TRBJ2-2|TRBV6-5|TRBD1
CASRTGQSFTGELFF
TGTGCCAGCAGGACGGGACAGTCTTTCACCGGGGAGCTGTTTTTT
>few|TRBJ2-2|TRBV12-3/TRBV12-4|NA
CASSWSGRSGTGELFF
TGTGCCAGCAGTTGGAGCGGGCGCTCTGGCACCGGGGAGCTGTTTTTT
>NA|TRBJ2-1|TRBV7-9|TRBD2
CASSTVLAGVLNEQFF
TGTGCCAGCAGCACCGTTCTAGCGGGAGTTCTTAATGAGCAGTTCTTC
>few|TRBJ1-6|TRBV11-2|NA
CASSFREGSPLHF
TGTGCCAGCAGCTTCCGGGAGGGCTCACCCCTCCACTTT
>few|TRBJ1-2|TRBV25-1|NA
CASSEWAGAYGYTF
TGTGCCAGCAGTGAATGGGCAGGGGCCTATGGCTACACCTTC
>many|TRBJ2-3|TRBV5-4|NA
CASSLVVYDPSTDTQYF
TGTGCCAGCAGCTTGGTGGTCTATGACCCTAGCACAGATACGCAGTATTTT
>many|TRBJ2-5|TRBV7-6|NA
CASSHGGYQETQYF
TGTGCCAGCAGCCATGGGGGGTACCAAGAGACCCAGTACTTC
>NA|TRBJ2-7|TRBV5-1|NA
CASSCFGTAYEQYF
TGCGCCAGCAGCTGCTTCGGGACGGCCTACGAGCAGTACTTC
>NA|TRBJ2-2|TRBV29-1|NA
CGVETENTGELFF
TGCGGCGTTGAGACCGAGAACACCGGGGAGCTGTTTTTT
>few|TRBJ2-3|TRBV9|TRBD2
CASSPRGAGGLTSTDTQYF
TGTGCCAGCAGCCCCAGGGGAGCGGGGGGTCTCACTAGCACAGATACGCAGTATTTT
>NA|TRBJ1-4|TRBV2|NA
CASEGATWDERLFF
TGTGCCAGCGAGGGCGCCACATGGGATGAAAGACTGTTTTTT
>NA|TRBJ2-7|TRBV19|NA
CASSIPPSEQYF
TGTGCCAGTAGTATCCCCCCTTCCGAGCAGTACTTC
>few|TRBJ1-1|TRBV7-9|TRBD1
CASSSLPRGPNTEAFF
TGTGCCAGCAGCTCCCTCCCCAGGGGGCCAAACACTGAAGCTTTCTTT
>few|TRBJ2-1|TRBV27|NA
CASSLSFGDNEQFF
TGTGCCAGCAGTTTATCCTTCGGAGACAATGAGCAGTTCTTC
>few|TRBJ2-7|TRBV2|NA
CASRRGEQYF
TGTGCCAGCCGAAGGGGCGAGCAGTACTTC
>many|TRBJ2-3|TRBV7-2|NA
CASSFIGEYTQYF
TGTGCCAGCAGCTTCATCGGGGAGTATACGCAGTATTTT
>NA|TRBJ2-7|TRBV20-1|NA
CSAKQPSMGTYEQYF
TGCAGTGCTAAACAGCCGTCGATGGGAACCTACGAGCAGTACTTC
>many|TRBJ1-5|TRBV27|NA
CASSSWGVTSNQPQHF
TGTGCCAGCAGTTCCTGGGGAGTGACAAGCAATCAGCCCCAGCATTTT
>many|TRBJ2-7|TRBV7-2|TRBD2
CASSSTSGGFYEQYF
TGTGCCAGCAGCTCCACTAGCGGGGGGTTCTACGAGCAGTACTTC
>NA|TRBJ2-2|TRBV12-3/TRBV12-4|NA
CASSHFFTGELFF
TGTGCCAGCAGTCATTTTTTTACTGGGGAGCTGTTTTTT